This TCR beta chain was captured by sequencing in a study of cytomegalovirus exposure and HLA in healthy donors. Study outcomes and limitations: A later analysis found most CMV-associated TCR beta chains apparently HLA-restricted.

CDR1 and CDR2 from the germline V gene are SGHKS and YYEKEE (reference sequence). The CDR3 is 18 amino acids. V shed 0 bases and J 1 base; nucleotides not matched to a gene: 12. Concerning this clone itself: The antigen remains unidentified.

13 Jbeta primers and 60 Vbeta primers were used for the PCR. Using immunoSEQ multiplex PCR, the repertoire was profiled, and TCRdb retains in-frame clones only, with some absent. The table shows more than 75,000 clones, with around 70% occurring only once. The TCR sequence derives from a man aged 40-55 years in good health and CMV-seropositive. Sequenced input: PBMCs. The rearrangement links TRBV5-5 to TRBJ2-5, with 7 positions matching TRBD2. The CDR3 sequence: CASSLEVLASGLQETQYF. CDR3 coding DNA: TGTGCCAGCAGCTTGGAAGTTTTGGCTAGCGGCCTCCAAGAGACCCAGTACTTC. Full variable domain (rest looked up from reference TRBV5-5 and TRBJ2-5): DAGVTQSPTHLIKTRGQQVTLRCSPISGHKSVSWYQQVLGQGPQFIFQYYEKEERGRGNFPDRFSARQFPNYSSELNVNALLLGDSALYLCASSLEVLASGLQETQYFGPGTRLLVL.